These T cell receptor beta chains were read from a single sample in a study of tumour-infiltrating T cells in Burkitt lymphoma. Some clones are missing from TCRdb's copy, which holds only in-frame ones; the method was immunoSEQ multiplex PCR. The data show roughly 4,500 clones, with roughly a quarter seen just once and approximately 27% held by the top ten. The material sequenced was tumor tissue. The receptors come from a human donor with diffuse large B-cell lymphoma. CDR3s include the opening cysteine and the closing phenylalanine or tryptophan. The D gene is left open where the match is weak. Size values are once, few and many counts, or a class for expanded clones, and some rows have none.

CDR3: CASSWGQGTDTQYF; DNA: TGTGCCAGCAGCTGGGGACAGGGCACAGATACGCAGTATTTT; D: TRBD1; V: TRBV7-2; J: TRBJ2-3; size: few
CDR3: CASSKIANYEQYF; DNA: TGTGCCAGCAGCAAAATAGCTAACTACGAGCAGTACTTC; D: -; V: TRBV7-2; J: TRBJ2-7; size: -
CDR3: CASSQETGQGWSYNEQFF; DNA: TGCGCCAGCAGCCAAGAGACTGGGCAGGGGTGGTCCTACAATGAGCAGTTCTTC; D: -; V: TRBV4-3; J: TRBJ2-1; size: -
CDR3: CASSLGGRYEKLFF; DNA: TGTGCCAGCAGCTTGGGCGGAAGATATGAAAAACTGTTTTTT; D: -; V: TRBV5-6; J: TRBJ1-4; size: few
CDR3: CASSSGLAKNIQYF; DNA: TGTGCCAGCAGCTCAGGACTAGCCAAAAACATTCAGTACTTC; D: -; V: TRBV7-2; J: TRBJ2-4; size: -
CDR3: CAWSHSYEQYF; DNA: TGTGCCTGGAGTCACTCCTACGAGCAGTACTTC; D: -; V: TRBV30; J: TRBJ2-7; size: -
CDR3: CASSLEAGGEQYF; DNA: TGTGCCAGCAGCTTAGAGGCAGGGGGTGAGCAGTACTTC; D: TRBD1; V: TRBV11-2; J: TRBJ2-7; size: -
CDR3: CASSFLALDTQYF; DNA: TGTGCCAGCAGCTTCCTAGCGTTAGATACGCAGTATTTT; D: -; V: TRBV5-6; J: TRBJ2-3; size: -
CDR3: CASSFDDSPGREAFF; DNA: TGTGCCAGCAGTTTTGACGACAGCCCCGGGAGGGAAGCTTTCTTT; D: -; V: TRBV5-6; J: TRBJ1-1; size: few
CDR3: CASSPDWGIYNEQFF; DNA: TGTGCCAGCAGCCCGGACTGGGGAATCTACAATGAGCAGTTCTTC; D: -; V: TRBV27; J: TRBJ2-1; size: -
CDR3: CASSLNRGNGYTF; DNA: TGTGCCAGCAGTTTAAACAGGGGTAATGGCTACACCTTC; D: TRBD1; V: TRBV27; J: TRBJ1-2; size: -
CDR3: CASSEDRDEQYF; DNA: TGCGCCAGCAGCGAGGACAGGGACGAGCAGTACTTC; D: TRBD1; V: TRBV5-1; J: TRBJ2-7; size: few
CDR3: CASSDFPGADTQYF; DNA: TGTGCCAGCAGCGACTTCCCGGGGGCAGATACGCAGTATTTT; D: -; V: TRBV5-6; J: TRBJ2-3; size: few
CDR3: CATRQGGSQPQHF; DNA: TGTGCTACAAGACAGGGAGGGAGTCAGCCCCAGCATTTT; D: TRBD1; V: TRBV27; J: TRBJ1-5; size: large
CDR3: CASRREAEQFF; DNA: TGTGCCAGTCGAAGGGAGGCAGAGCAGTTCTTC; D: -; V: TRBV19; J: TRBJ2-1; size: -
CDR3: CASRAGGVPEAFF; DNA: TGTGCCAGCAGAGCCGGCGGGGTCCCTGAAGCTTTCTTT; D: -; V: TRBV7-9; J: TRBJ1-1; size: few
CDR3: CASSEQGAFTEAFF; DNA: TGTGCCAGCAGCGAACAGGGGGCTTTCACTGAAGCTTTCTTT; D: TRBD1; V: TRBV9; J: TRBJ1-1; size: -
CDR3: CASSQTGQGIDGYTF; DNA: TGTGCCAGCTCACAAACAGGACAGGGGATAGATGGCTACACCTTC; D: TRBD1; V: TRBV18; J: TRBJ1-2; size: -
CDR3: CASSQDRAQGARYEQYF; DNA: TGTGCCAGCAGCCAAGATAGAGCTCAGGGGGCGCGCTACGAGCAGTACTTC; D: TRBD1; V: TRBV4-2; J: TRBJ2-7; size: few
CDR3: CAIHTAMNTEAFF; DNA: TGTGCCATCCATACAGCGATGAACACTGAAGCTTTCTTT; D: -; V: TRBV19; J: TRBJ1-1; size: -
CDR3: CASSLTWSSYNEQFF; DNA: TGTGCCAGCAGCTTAACCTGGAGCTCCTACAATGAGCAGTTCTTC; D: -; V: TRBV11-2; J: TRBJ2-1; size: -
CDR3: CASRSGGGFLEQYF; DNA: TGTGCCAGCAGATCAGGGGGGGGATTTCTCGAGCAGTACTTC; D: -; V: TRBV6-5; J: TRBJ2-7; size: -
CDR3: CASSYSYRIYYNEQFF; DNA: TGTGCCAGCAGTTACTCGTATAGGATTTACTACAATGAGCAGTTCTTC; D: -; V: TRBV6-6; J: TRBJ2-1; size: few
CDR3: CASSGDRGSGNTIYF; DNA: TGCGCCAGCAGCGGGGACAGGGGTTCGGGAAACACCATATATTTT; D: TRBD1; V: TRBV5-1; J: TRBJ1-3; size: -
CDR3: CAIGTNYGYTF; DNA: TGTGCCATCGGAACTAACTATGGCTACACCTTC; D: -; V: TRBV28; J: TRBJ1-2; size: few
CDR3: CASSPFSEGTEAFF; DNA: TGTGCCAGTAGCCCATTCTCAGAGGGCACTGAAGCTTTCTTT; D: -; V: TRBV19; J: TRBJ1-1; size: few
CDR3: CSVRVGVARSVGEQFF; DNA: TGCAGCGTTCGGGTGGGGGTAGCGCGATCGGTTGGTGAGCAGTTCTTC; D: -; V: TRBV29-1; J: TRBJ2-1; size: -
CDR3: CASSYGLARGQETQYF; DNA: TGTGCCAGCAGCTACGGACTAGCGCGAGGGCAAGAGACCCAGTACTTC; D: TRBD2; V: TRBV7-2; J: TRBJ2-5; size: few
CDR3: CAWSVRGSGNTIYF; DNA: TGTGCCTGGAGTGTAAGGGGTTCTGGAAACACCATATATTTT; D: -; V: TRBV30; J: TRBJ1-3; size: few
CDR3: CASSPTGDFYGYTF; DNA: TGTGCCAGCAGCCCCACAGGGGATTTCTATGGCTACACCTTC; D: TRBD1; V: TRBV7-9; J: TRBJ1-2; size: large
CDR3: CASSVYPGTGGRETQYF; DNA: TGTGCCAGCAGCGTTTATCCCGGGACAGGGGGCAGGGAGACCCAGTACTTC; D: TRBD1; V: TRBV2; J: TRBJ2-5; size: -
CDR3: CASRKGYMNTEAFF; DNA: TGTGCCAGCAGAAAGGGGTATATGAACACTGAAGCTTTCTTT; D: -; V: TRBV28; J: TRBJ1-1; size: few
CDR3: CASSFGDRQETQYF; DNA: TGTGCCAGCAGCTTCGGAGACAGGCAAGAGACCCAGTACTTC; D: -; V: TRBV5-6; J: TRBJ2-5; size: -
CDR3: CASSSSGGGLYEQYF; DNA: TGTGCCAGCAGCTCATCGGGCGGGGGTCTGTACGAGCAGTACTTC; D: TRBD2; V: TRBV7-2; J: TRBJ2-7; size: -
CDR3: CASSLAAGFTGYTF; DNA: TGTGCCAGCAGCTTGGCCGCGGGCTTTACAGGCTACACCTTC; D: -; V: TRBV5-5; J: TRBJ1-2; size: -
CDR3: CASSVGTANTEAFF; DNA: TGTGCCAGCAGTGTCGGGACAGCTAACACTGAAGCTTTCTTT; D: TRBD1; V: TRBV2; J: TRBJ1-1; size: -
CDR3: CASSSGRRAYEQYF; DNA: TGTGCCAGTTCCTCGGGCAGGAGAGCCTACGAGCAGTACTTC; D: -; V: TRBV27; J: TRBJ2-7; size: -
CDR3: CSGHLGVKGEQYF; DNA: TGCAGCGGTCATTTAGGAGTGAAAGGGGAGCAGTACTTC; D: -; V: TRBV29-1; J: TRBJ2-7; size: -
CDR3: CASRGGISGANVLTF; DNA: TGCGCCAGCAGGGGGGGGATCTCTGGGGCCAACGTCCTGACTTTC; D: TRBD2; V: TRBV10-2; J: TRBJ2-6; size: few
CDR3: CASSIARAQETQYF; DNA: TGTGCCAGTAGTATAGCGCGGGCCCAAGAGACCCAGTACTTC; D: -; V: TRBV19; J: TRBJ2-5; size: -
CDR3: CASSPPGQGQNEQYF; DNA: TGTGCCAGCTCACCCCCGGGACAGGGGCAGAACGAGCAGTACTTC; D: TRBD1; V: TRBV18; J: TRBJ2-7; size: few
CDR3: CASSHGTLANYGYTF; DNA: TGCGCCAGCAGCCATGGGACCTTAGCTAACTATGGCTACACCTTC; D: -; V: TRBV4-3; J: TRBJ1-2; size: few
CDR3: CSVESGRGSYEQYF; DNA: TGCAGCGTTGAAAGCGGGAGAGGATCCTACGAGCAGTACTTC; D: TRBD2; V: TRBV29-1; J: TRBJ2-7; size: few
CDR3: CASSSAGVSGNTIYF; DNA: TGTGCCAGCAGTTCCGCCGGGGTATCTGGAAACACCATATATTTT; D: -; V: TRBV6-5; J: TRBJ1-3; size: -